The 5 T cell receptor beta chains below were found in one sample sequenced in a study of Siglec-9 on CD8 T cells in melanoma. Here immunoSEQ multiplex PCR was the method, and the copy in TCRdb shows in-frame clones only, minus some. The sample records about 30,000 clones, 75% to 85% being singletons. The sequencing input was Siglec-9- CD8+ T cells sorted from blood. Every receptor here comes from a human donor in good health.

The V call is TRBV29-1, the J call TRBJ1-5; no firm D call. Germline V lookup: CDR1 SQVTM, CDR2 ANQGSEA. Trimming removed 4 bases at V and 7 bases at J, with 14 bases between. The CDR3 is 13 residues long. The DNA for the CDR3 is TGCAGCGTTGCGCCGGGGTTAGGGCAGCCCCAGCATTTT. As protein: CSVAPGLGQPQHF.

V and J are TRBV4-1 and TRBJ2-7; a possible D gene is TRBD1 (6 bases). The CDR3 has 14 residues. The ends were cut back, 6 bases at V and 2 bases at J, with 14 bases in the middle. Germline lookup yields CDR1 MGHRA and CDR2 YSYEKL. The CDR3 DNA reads TGCGCCAGCAGTCTGACAGGCCTAACCTACGAGCAGTACTTC. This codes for CASSLTGLTYEQYF.

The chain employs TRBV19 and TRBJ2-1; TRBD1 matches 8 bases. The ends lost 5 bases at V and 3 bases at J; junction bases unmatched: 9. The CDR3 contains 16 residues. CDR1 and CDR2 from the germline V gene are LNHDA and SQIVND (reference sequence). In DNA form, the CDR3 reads TGTGCCAGTAGTCGAGAGGACAGGGTATACTACAATGAGCAGTTCTTC. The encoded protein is CASSREDRVYYNEQFF.

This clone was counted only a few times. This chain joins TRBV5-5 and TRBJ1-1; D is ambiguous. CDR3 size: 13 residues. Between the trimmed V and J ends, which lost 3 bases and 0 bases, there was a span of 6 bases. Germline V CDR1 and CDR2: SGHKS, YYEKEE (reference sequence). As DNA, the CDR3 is TGTGCCAGCAGCTGGGCCCTGAACACTGAAGCTTTCTTT. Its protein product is CASSWALNTEAFF.

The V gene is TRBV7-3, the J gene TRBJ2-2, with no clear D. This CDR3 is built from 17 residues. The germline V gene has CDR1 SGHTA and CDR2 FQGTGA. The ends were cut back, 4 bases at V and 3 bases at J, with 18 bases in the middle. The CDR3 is CASSSPEAPLHTGELFF. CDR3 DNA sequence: TGTGCCAGCAGCTCCCCCGAGGCTCCCCTACACACCGGGGAGCTGTTTTTT.